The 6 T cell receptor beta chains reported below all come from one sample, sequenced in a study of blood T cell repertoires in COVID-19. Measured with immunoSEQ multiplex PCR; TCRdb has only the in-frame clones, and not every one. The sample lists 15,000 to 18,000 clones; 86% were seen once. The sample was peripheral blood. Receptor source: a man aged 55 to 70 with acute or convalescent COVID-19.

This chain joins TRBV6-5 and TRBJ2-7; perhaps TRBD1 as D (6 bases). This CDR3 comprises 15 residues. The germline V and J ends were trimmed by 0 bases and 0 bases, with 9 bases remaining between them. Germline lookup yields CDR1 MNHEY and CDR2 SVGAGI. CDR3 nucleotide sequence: TGTGCCAGCAGTTACTCATTGGACAGCTCCTACGAGCAGTACTTC. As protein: CASSYSLDSSYEQYF.

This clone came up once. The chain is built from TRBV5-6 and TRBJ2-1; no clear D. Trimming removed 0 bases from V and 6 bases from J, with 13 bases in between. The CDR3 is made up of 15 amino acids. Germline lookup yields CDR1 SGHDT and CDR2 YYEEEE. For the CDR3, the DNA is TGTGCCAGCAGCTTGGTGGCTCTCCTGTCCAATGAGCAGTTCTTC. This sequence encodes CASSLVALLSNEQFF.

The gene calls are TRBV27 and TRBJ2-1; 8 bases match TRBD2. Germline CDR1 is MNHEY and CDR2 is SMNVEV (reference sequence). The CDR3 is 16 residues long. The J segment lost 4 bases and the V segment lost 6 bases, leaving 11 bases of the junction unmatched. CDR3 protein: CASSPIAGTRYNEQFF. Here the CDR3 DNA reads TGTGCCAGCAGCCCTATAGCGGGGACACGATACAATGAGCAGTTCTTC.

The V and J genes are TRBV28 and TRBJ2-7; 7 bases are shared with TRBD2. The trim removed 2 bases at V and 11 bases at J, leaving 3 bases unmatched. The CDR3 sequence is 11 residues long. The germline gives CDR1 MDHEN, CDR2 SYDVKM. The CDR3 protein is CASSLGLEKYF. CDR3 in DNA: TGTGCCAGCAGTTTAGGACTAGAGAAGTACTTC. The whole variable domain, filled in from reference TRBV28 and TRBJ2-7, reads DVKVTQSSRYLVKRTGEKVFLECVQDMDHENMFWYRQDPGLGLRLIYFSYDVKMKEKGDIPEGYSVSREKKERFSLILESASTNQTSMYLCASSLGLEKYFGPGTRLTVT.

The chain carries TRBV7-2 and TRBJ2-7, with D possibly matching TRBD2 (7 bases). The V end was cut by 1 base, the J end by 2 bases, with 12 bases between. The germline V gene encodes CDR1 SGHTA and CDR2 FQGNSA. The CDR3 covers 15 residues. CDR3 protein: CASSLVQGGPYEQYF. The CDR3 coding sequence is TGTGCCAGCAGCTTAGTACAGGGAGGGCCCTACGAGCAGTACTTC.

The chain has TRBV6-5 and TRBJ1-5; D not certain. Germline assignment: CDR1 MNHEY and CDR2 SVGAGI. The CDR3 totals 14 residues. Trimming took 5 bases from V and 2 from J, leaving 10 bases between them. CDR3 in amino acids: CASSPFGGNQPQHF. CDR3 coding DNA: TGTGCCAGCAGTCCCTTCGGGGGCAATCAGCCCCAGCATTTT.